This record concerns one TCR beta chain sequence. This sample stems from a study of T cells in tuberculosis. Assay: immunoSEQ multiplex PCR; the TCRdb copy retains only in-frame clones and omits some. The sample shows over 25,000 clones, around 91% of them seen only once. Trimming removed 7 bases from V and 3 bases from J, with 6 bases in between. Germline V CDR1 and CDR2: KGHSH, LQKENI. The CDR3 is 11 residues long. The specimen sequenced was PBMCs. This TCR came from a donor aged 10-29 years with latent tuberculosis or without tuberculosis infection. The chain recombines TRBV18 with TRBJ1-1; D is undetermined. The CDR3 here is CASFGYTEAFF. The CDR3 region has the DNA TGTGCCAGCTTCGGGTACACTGAAGCTTTCTTT. The full variable domain, rest sourced from reference TRBV18 and TRBJ1-1, is NAGVMQNPRHLVRRRGQEARLRCSPMKGHSHVYWYRQLPEEGLKFMVYLQKENIIDESGMPKERFSAEFPKEGPSILRIQQVVRGDSAAYFCASFGYTEAFFGQGTRLTVV.